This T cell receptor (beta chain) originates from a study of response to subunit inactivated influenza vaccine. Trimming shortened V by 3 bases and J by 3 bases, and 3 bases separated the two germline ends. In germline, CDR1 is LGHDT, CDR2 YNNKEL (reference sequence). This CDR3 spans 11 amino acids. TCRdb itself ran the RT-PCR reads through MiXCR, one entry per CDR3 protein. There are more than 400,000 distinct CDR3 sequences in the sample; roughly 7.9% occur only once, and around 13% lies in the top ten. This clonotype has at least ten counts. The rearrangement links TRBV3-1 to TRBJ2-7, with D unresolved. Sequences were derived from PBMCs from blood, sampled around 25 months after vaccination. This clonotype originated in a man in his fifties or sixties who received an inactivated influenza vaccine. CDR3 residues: CASSHFYEQYF. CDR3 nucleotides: TGTGCCAGCAGCCACTTCTACGAGCAGTACTTC.